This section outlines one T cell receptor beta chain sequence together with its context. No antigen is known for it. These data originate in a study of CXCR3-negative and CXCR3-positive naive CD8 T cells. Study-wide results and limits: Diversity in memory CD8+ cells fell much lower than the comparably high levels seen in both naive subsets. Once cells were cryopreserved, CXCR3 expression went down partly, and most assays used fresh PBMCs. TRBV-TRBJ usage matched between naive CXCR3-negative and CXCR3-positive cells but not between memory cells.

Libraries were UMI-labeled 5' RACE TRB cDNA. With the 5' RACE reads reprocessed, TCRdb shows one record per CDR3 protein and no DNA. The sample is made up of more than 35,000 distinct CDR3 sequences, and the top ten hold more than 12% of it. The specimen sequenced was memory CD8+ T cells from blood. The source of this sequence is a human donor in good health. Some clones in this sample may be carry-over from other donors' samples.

The CDR3 reads CASSPTSYYEQYF. The gene calls are TRBV7-2 and TRBJ2-7. Germline assignment: CDR1 SGHTA and CDR2 FQGNSA. This CDR3 is 13 amino acids long.